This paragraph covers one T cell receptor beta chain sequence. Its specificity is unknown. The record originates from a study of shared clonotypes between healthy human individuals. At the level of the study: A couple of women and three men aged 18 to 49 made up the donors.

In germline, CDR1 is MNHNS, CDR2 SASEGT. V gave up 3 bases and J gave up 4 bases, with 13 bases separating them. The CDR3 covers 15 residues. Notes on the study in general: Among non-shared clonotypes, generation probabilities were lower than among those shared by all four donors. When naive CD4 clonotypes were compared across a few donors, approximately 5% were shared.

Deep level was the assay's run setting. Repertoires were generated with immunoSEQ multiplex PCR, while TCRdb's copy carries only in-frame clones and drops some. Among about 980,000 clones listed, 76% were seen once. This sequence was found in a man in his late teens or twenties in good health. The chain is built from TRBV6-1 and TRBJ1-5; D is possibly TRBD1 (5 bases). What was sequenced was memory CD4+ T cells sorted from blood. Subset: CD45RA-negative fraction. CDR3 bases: TGTGCCAGCAGTGAGGACGGGACGCATAATCAGCCCCAGCATTTT. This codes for CASSEDGTHNQPQHF.